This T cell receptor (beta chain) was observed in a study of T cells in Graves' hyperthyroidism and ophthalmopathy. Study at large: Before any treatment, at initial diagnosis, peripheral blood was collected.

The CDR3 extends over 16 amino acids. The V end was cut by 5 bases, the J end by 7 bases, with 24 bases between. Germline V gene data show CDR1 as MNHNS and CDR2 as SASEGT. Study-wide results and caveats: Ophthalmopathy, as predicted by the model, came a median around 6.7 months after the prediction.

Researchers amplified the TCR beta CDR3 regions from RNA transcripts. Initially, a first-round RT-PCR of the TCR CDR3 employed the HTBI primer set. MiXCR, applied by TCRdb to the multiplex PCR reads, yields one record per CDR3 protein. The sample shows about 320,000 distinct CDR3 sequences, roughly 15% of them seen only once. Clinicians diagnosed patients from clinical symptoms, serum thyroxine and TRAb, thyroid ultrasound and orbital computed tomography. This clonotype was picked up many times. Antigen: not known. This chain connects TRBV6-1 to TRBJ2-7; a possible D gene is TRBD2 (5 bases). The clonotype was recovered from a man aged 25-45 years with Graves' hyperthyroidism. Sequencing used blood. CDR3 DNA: TGTGCCAGCAGTTACTTCCAGGCTAGCCGAGGCCAGGAGCAGTACTTC. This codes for CASSYFQASRGQEQYF.